This TCR beta chain was obtained from a study of blood T cell repertoires in COVID-19. For the study at large: Acute and convalescent COVID-19 specimens originated in the United States, Italy and Spain. Nucleic acid was either cDNA or gDNA, and it came from T cells, B-cell-depleted T cells, or PBMCs.

V dropped 6 bases and J dropped 4 bases, with 16 bases sitting between them. Looked up from germline, CDR1 is MNHEY and CDR2 is SMNVEV (reference sequence). This CDR3 contains 15 residues. Participants reported their clinical history, and cohort assignment relied on those reports. Study processing details: Amplification from reference gene primers served as the basis for estimated nucleated cell counts. Assay used: immunoSEQ multiplex PCR; TCRdb lists only in-frame clones, some missing. V, J and clone size were drawn from that table, and D and trimming were deduced from the DNA. In the table there are around 200,000 clones, about 88% of which are singletons. This clone is a singleton in its sample.

This chain joins TRBV27 and TRBJ1-3; D is perhaps TRBD1 (6 bases). Sequencing input: PBMCs or T cells enriched from blood (not recorded which). This receptor was taken from a woman in her thirties or forties with acute COVID-19. The CDR3 nucleotides are TGTGCCAGCAGCTCCTTCAGGGGCCCCGGAAACACCATATATTTT. It specifies CASSSFRGPGNTIYF.